The 14 T cell receptor beta chains listed next were all sequenced from one sample in a study of molecular identifiers for immune sequencing clone quantification. Using its own MiXCR run on the PCR reads, TCRdb lists one record per CDR3 protein. The sample records roughly 300,000 distinct CDR3 sequences, about 22% being singletons. The sample consisted of naive CD8+ T cells from blood, with Jurkat cell RNA spiked in. Subset indicated: FACS-sorted CD8+CD4-CCR7+CD45RA+ naive T cells. All receptors come from a human donor in good health. Some libraries in this study had Jurkat cell RNA spiked in.

This clonotype was counted only a few times. V and J are TRBV4-1 and TRBJ2-2; the D gene is possibly TRBD1 (5 bases). Germline V gives CDR1 MGHRA, CDR2 YSYEKL. With 0 bases removed from V and 7 bases from J, the gap between germline ends came to 9 bases. This CDR3 comprises 14 residues. In DNA form, the CDR3 reads TGCGCCAGCAGCCAAGACAGGGTCAGCGGGGAGCTGTTTTTT. It codes for CASSQDRVSGELFF.

The rearrangement uses TRBV7-9 and TRBJ2-7, with D uncertain. The CDR3 length is 17 residues. Per the germline V gene, CDR1 is SEHNR and CDR2 is FQNEAQ (reference sequence). V lost 0 bases and J 5 bases, leaving 20 bases between the germline ends. The CDR3 region is CASSLAMGKLGWDEQYF. CDR3 bases: TGTGCCAGCAGCTTAGCGATGGGGAAGTTAGGTTGGGACGAGCAGTACTTC.

The chain has TRBV5-6 and TRBJ1-1, with 7 bases identical to TRBD1. The trim removed 10 bases at V and 1 base at J, leaving 13 bases unmatched. From germline, CDR1 is SGHDT and CDR2 YYEEEE. The CDR3 sequence is 15 residues long. CDR3 bases: TGTGCCCGCGCAGGGGGGGGCAGGAAGAACACTGAAGCTTTCTTT. Its protein is CARAGGGRKNTEAFF. Full variable domain (missing parts from reference TRBV5-6 and TRBJ1-1): DAGVTQSPTHLIKTRGQQVTLRCSPKSGHDTVSWYQQALGQGPQFIFQYYEEEERQRGNFPDRFSGHQFPNYSSELNVNALLLGDSALYLCARAGGGRKNTEAFFGQGTRLTVV.

This rearrangement joins TRBV20-1 to TRBJ2-3, with D perhaps assigned TRBD1 or TRBD2 (5 bases each). This CDR3 contains 14 residues. The germline gives CDR1 DFQATT, CDR2 SNEGSKA (reference sequence). V dropped 3 bases and J dropped 5 bases, with 15 bases sitting between them. The CDR3 is CSASGGVGGDTQYF. CDR3 nucleotides: TGCAGTGCTAGTGGGGGTGTAGGTGGAGATACGCAGTATTTT.

A few counts support this clonotype. This chain joins TRBV11-3 and TRBJ2-1; unclear D gene. V was cut by 2 bases and J by 6 bases, with 17 bases left in between. Looked up from germline, CDR1 is SGHNT and CDR2 is YENEEA. CDR3 size: 16 residues. Here the CDR3 DNA reads TGTGCCAGCAGCTTAAGTCACGATTTGGGGATCAATGAGCAGTTCTTC. It specifies CASSLSHDLGINEQFF. Drawing the rest from reference TRBV11-3 and TRBJ2-1, the complete variable domain is EAGVVQSPRYKIIEKKQPVAFWCNPISGHNTLYWYLQNLGQGPELLIRYENEEAVDDSQLPKDRFSAERLKGVDSTLKIQPAELGDSAVYLCASSLSHDLGINEQFFGPGTRLTVL.

The rearrangement uses TRBV20-1 and TRBJ2-3, with 10 bases fitting TRBD2. CDR3 length: 13 residues. Germline CDR1 is DFQATT and CDR2 is SNEGSKA (reference sequence). V shed 6 bases and J 2 bases; nucleotides not matched to a gene: 2. CDR3 nucleotide sequence: TGCAGTGCCACTAGCGGGATCACAGATACGCAGTATTTT. Its translation: CSATSGITDTQYF.

This clonotype has more than one count but fewer than ten. The genes are TRBV4-2 and TRBJ1-5; no clear D gene. The V end was cut by 5 bases, the J end by 3 bases, with 8 bases between. This CDR3 is 13 amino acids long. Germline V gene lookup returns CDR1 LGHNA and CDR2 YNFKEQ. The CDR3 DNA reads as TGTGCCAGCAGCGCGGGGATCAATCAGCCCCAGCATTTT. Its translation: CASSAGINQPQHF.

The genes are TRBV11-2 and TRBJ1-6, with no clear D. Germline-derived CDR1 and CDR2 are SGHAT and FQNNGV. The CDR3 length is 15 residues. Trimming cost V 7 bases and J 9 bases, with 19 bases left between them. CDR3 nucleotide sequence: TGTGCCAGCACCGTAGGAGGCAGGACGGGTTCACCCCTCCACTTT. Its translation: CASTVGGRTGSPLHF.

The V gene is TRBV12-3 or TRBV12-4, the J gene TRBJ2-7; 16 bases are a match to TRBD2. Trimming at V came to 6 bases and at J to 1 base, leaving 9 bases not matched to a gene. The CDR3 extends over 18 amino acids. In nucleotides, the CDR3 is TGTGCCAGCAGGGAGGGACTAGCGGGGGGGCAGGGATCCTACGAGCAGTACTTC. Residues: CASREGLAGGQGSYEQYF.

As concerns this clonotype: A much larger clone differs from this one at a single base, so this may be a read error. The chain employs TRBV13 and TRBJ1-1; 10 bases are a match to TRBD1. The CDR3 spans 15 residues. Germline CDR1 PRHDT, CDR2 FYEKMQ (reference sequence). The CDR3 DNA is TGTGCCAGCAGCTTAGGGACAGGGGGCATGACTGGAGCTTTCTTT. Protein sequence: CASSLGTGGMTGAFF.

Regarding this clonotype: A much larger clone is a single base away; this may be a read error. The chain is built from TRBV20-1 and TRBJ2-7; 7 nucleotides align to TRBD2. V was pared by 5 bases and J by 4 bases, with 8 bases of the junction left unmatched. Germline CDR1 is DFQATT and CDR2 is SNEGSKA (reference sequence). The CDR3 totals 13 residues. The CDR3 DNA follows: TGCAGTGCTGGGGGGGTCTATTCGTACGAGCAGTACTTC. Its translation is CSAGGVYSYEQYF.

This chain connects TRBV5-6 to TRBJ2-7; the match to TRBD1 covers 9 bases. CDR1 is SGHDT, CDR2 YYEEEE, per germline. The CDR3 is made up of 16 amino acids. J gave up 2 bases and V 2 bases, and 8 bases lay outside the gene matches. CDR3 in amino acids: CASSFKPGTGPYEQYF. CDR3 in DNA: TGTGCCAGCAGCTTTAAACCCGGGACAGGGCCCTACGAGCAGTACTTC.

V is TRBV7-9 and J is TRBJ2-5; 10 bases map to TRBD1. CDR1 and CDR2 (germline): SEHNR, FQNEAQ (reference sequence). With V trimmed by 4 bases and J by 1 base, 6 bases remained unmatched. The CDR3 loop spans 16 amino acids. The CDR3, as DNA: TGTGCCAGCAGCTCCCCGGGGACAGGGGTCCAAGAGACCCAGTACTTC. Translating it yields CASSSPGTGVQETQYF. The complete variable domain, with remaining parts taken from reference TRBV7-9 and TRBJ2-5, reads DTGVSQNPRHKITKRGQNVTFRCDPISEHNRLYWYRQTLGQGPEFLTYFQNEAQLEKSRLLSDRFSAERPKGSFSTLEIQRTEQGDSAMYLCASSSPGTGVQETQYFGPGTRLLVL.

This clonotype was observed many times. The chain uses TRBV28 and TRBJ2-7; TRBD1 agrees at 7 bases. The CDR3 consists of 15 residues. Germline trimming cut 2 bases from V and 7 bases from J; bases unmatched to any gene: 11. Germline CDR1 reads MDHEN; CDR2 reads SYDVKM. The CDR3 sequence: CASSLRTGPTGEQYF. CDR3 sequence (DNA): TGTGCCAGCAGTTTAAGGACAGGTCCAACGGGGGAGCAGTACTTC.